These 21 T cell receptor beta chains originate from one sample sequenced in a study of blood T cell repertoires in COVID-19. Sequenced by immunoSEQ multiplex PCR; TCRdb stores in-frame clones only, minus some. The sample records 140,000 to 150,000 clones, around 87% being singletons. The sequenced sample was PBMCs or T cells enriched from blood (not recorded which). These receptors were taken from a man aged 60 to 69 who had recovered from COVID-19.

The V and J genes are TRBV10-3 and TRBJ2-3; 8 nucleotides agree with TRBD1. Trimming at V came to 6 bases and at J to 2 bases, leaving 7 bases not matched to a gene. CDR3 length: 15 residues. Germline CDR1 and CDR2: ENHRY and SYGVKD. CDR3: CAIRRGQGNTDTQYF. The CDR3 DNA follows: TGTGCCATCAGGAGAGGACAGGGAAACACAGATACGCAGTATTTT.

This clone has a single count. The DNA of the CDR3 is TGTGCCAGCAGTTTAGACAGGGGAACGCCCCAGCATTTT. It yields the protein CASSLDRGTPQHF. The genes are TRBV27 and TRBJ1-5, with 8 bases matching TRBD1. Trimming took 2 bases from V and 9 from J; bases not matched to a gene: 3. Germline CDR1 reads MNHEY; CDR2 reads SMNVEV (reference sequence). The CDR3 extends over 13 amino acids.

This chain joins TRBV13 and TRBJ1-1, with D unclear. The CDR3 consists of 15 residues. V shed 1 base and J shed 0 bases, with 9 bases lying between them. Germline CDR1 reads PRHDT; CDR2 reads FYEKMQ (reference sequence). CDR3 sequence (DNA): TGTGCCAGCAGCTTAGTTACGCCTATGAACACTGAAGCTTTCTTT. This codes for CASSLVTPMNTEAFF. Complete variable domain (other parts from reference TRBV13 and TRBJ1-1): AAGVIQSPRHLIKEKRETATLKCYPIPRHDTVYWYQQGPGQDPQFLISFYEKMQSDKGSIPDRFSAQQFSDYHSELNMSSLELGDSALYFCASSLVTPMNTEAFFGQGTRLTVV.

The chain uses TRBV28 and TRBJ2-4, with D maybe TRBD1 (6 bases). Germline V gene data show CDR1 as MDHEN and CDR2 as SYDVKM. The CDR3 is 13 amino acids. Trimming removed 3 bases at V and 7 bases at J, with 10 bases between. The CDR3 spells CASSLGRGNIQYF. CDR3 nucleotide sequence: TGTGCCAGCAGTTTGGGTAGGGGGAACATTCAGTACTTC. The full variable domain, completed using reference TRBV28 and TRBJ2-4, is DVKVTQSSRYLVKRTGEKVFLECVQDMDHENMFWYRQDPGLGLRLIYFSYDVKMKEKGDIPEGYSVSREKKERFSLILESASTNQTSMYLCASSLGRGNIQYFGAGTRLSVL.

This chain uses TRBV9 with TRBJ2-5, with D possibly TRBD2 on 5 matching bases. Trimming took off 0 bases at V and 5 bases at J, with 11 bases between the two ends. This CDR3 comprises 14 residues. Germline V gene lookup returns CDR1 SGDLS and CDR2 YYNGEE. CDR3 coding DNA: TGTGCCAGCAGCGTAGGAGGGAGTCTGGAGACCCAGTACTTC. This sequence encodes CASSVGGSLETQYF.

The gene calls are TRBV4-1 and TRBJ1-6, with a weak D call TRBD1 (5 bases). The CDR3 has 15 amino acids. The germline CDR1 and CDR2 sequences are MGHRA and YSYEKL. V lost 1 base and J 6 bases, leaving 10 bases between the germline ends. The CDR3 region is CASSQGLGPNSPLHF. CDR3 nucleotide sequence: TGCGCCAGCAGCCAAGGGTTGGGGCCTAATTCACCCCTCCACTTT.

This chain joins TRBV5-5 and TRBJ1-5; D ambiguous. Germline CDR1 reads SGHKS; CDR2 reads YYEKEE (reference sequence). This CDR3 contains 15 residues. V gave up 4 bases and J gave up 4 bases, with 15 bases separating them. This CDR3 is CASSNLRGQNQPQHF. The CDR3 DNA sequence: TGTGCCAGCAGCAACCTCCGGGGTCAAAATCAGCCCCAGCATTTT. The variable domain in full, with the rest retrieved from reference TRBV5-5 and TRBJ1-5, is DAGVTQSPTHLIKTRGQQVTLRCSPISGHKSVSWYQQVLGQGPQFIFQYYEKEERGRGNFPDRFSARQFPNYSSELNVNALLLGDSALYLCASSNLRGQNQPQHFGDGTRLSIL.

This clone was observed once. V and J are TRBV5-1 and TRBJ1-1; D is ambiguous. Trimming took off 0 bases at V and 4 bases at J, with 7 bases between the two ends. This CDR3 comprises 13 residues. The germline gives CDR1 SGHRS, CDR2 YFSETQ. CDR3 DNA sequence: TGCGCCAGCAGCTTGGATTCGGTCACTGAAGCTTTCTTT. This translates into CASSLDSVTEAFF.

CDR3 region: CASSLSGGGYGYTF. As DNA, the CDR3 is TGTGCCAGCAGCTTATCAGGGGGCGGCTATGGCTACACCTTC. The rearrangement joins TRBV7-3 to TRBJ1-2; 8 bases map to TRBD1. This CDR3 contains 14 residues. Trimming at V came to 2 bases and at J to 4 bases, leaving 3 bases not matched to a gene. CDR1 and CDR2 from the germline V gene are SGHTA and FQGTGA.

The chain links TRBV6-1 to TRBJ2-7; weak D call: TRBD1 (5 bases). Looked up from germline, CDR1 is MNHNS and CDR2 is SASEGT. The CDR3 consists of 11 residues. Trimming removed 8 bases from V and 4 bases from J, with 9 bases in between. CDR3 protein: CASSRGYEQYF. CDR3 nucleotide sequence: TGTGCCAGCTCAAGGGGTTACGAGCAGTACTTC.

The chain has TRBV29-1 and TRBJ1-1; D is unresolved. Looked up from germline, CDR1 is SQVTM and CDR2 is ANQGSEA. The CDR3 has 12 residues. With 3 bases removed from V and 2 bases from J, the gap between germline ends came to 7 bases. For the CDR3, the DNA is TGCAGCGTTGAGAGGGCAAACACTGAAGCTTTCTTT. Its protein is CSVERANTEAFF.

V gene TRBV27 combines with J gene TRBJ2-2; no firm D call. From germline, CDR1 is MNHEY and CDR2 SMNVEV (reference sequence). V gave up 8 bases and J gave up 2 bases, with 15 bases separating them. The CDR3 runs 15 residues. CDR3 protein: CASFSHLVNTGELFF. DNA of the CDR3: TGTGCCAGCTTCTCCCATCTAGTAAACACCGGGGAGCTGTTTTTT.

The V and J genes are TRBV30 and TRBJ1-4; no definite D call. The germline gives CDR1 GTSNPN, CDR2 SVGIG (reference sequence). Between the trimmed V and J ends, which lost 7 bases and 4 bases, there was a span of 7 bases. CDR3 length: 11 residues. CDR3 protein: CASQDNEKLFF. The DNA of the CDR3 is TGTGCCTCCCAGGATAATGAAAAACTGTTTTTT. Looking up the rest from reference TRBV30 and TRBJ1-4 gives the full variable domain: SQTIHQWPATLVQPVGSPLSLECTVEGTSNPNLYWYRQAAGRGLQLLFYSVGIGQISSEVPQNLSASRPQDRQFILSSKKLLLSDSGFYLCASQDNEKLFFGSGTQLSVL.

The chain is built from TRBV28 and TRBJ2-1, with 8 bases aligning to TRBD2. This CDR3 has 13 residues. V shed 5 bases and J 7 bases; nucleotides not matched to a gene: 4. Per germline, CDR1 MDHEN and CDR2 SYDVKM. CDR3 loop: CASSLAGLNEQFF. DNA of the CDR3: TGTGCCAGCAGTCTAGCGGGCCTTAATGAGCAGTTCTTC.

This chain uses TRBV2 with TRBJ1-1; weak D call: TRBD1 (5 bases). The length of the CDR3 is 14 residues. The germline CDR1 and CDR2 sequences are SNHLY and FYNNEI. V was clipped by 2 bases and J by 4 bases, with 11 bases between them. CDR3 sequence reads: CASSERGRGTEAFF. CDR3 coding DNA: TGTGCCAGCAGTGAAAGAGGGAGGGGCACTGAAGCTTTCTTT.

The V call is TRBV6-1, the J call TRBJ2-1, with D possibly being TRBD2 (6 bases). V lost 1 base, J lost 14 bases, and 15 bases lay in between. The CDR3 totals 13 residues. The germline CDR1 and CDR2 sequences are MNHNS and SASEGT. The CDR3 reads CASSEGGGTQEFF. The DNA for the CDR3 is TGTGCCAGCAGTGAAGGCGGCGGGACTCAAGAGTTCTTC.

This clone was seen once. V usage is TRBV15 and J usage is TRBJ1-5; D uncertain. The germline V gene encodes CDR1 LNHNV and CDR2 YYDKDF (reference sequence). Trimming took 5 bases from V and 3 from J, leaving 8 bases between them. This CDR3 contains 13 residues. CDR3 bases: TGTGCCACCAGCTCAGTTCCCAATCAGCCCCAGCATTTT. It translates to CATSSVPNQPQHF.

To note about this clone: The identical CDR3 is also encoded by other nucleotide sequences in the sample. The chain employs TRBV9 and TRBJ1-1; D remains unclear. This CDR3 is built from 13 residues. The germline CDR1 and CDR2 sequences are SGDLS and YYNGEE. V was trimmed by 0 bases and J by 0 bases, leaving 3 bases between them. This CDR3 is CASSVALNTEAFF. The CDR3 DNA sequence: TGTGCCAGCAGCGTAGCATTGAACACTGAAGCTTTCTTT.

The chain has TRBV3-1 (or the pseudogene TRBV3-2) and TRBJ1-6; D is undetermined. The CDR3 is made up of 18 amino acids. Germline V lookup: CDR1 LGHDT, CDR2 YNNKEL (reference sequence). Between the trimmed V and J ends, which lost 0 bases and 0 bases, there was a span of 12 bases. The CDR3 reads CASSQDTGVHSYNSPLHF. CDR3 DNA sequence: TGTGCCAGCAGCCAAGATACCGGGGTCCACTCCTATAATTCACCCCTCCACTTT.

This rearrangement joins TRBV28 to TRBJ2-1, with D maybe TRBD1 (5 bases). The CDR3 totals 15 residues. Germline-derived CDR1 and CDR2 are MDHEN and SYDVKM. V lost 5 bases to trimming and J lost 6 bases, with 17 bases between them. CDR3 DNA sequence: TGTGCCAGCAGTCTAAAGCAGGGCCCAGGCAATGAGCAGTTCTTC. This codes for CASSLKQGPGNEQFF.

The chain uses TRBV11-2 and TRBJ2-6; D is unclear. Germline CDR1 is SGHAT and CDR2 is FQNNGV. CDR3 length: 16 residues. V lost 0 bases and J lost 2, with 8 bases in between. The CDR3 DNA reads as TGTGCCAGCAGCTTAGAGTTTCAGGCTGGGGCCAACGTCCTGACTTTC. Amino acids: CASSLEFQAGANVLTF.